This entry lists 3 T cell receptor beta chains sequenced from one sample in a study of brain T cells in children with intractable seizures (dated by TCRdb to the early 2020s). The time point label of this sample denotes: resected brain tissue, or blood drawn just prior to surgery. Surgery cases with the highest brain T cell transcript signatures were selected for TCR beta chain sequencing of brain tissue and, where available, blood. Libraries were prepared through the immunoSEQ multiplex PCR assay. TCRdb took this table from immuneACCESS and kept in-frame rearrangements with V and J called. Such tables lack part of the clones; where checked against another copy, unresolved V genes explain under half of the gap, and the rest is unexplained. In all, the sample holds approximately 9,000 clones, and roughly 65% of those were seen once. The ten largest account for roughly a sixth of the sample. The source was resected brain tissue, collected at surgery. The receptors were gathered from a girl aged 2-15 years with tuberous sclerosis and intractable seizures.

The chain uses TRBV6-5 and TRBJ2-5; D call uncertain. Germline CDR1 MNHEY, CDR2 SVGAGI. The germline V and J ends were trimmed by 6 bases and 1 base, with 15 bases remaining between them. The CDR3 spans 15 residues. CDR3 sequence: CASSWTAPFQETQYF. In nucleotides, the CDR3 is TGTGCCAGCAGCTGGACCGCACCCTTCCAAGAGACCCAGTACTTC.

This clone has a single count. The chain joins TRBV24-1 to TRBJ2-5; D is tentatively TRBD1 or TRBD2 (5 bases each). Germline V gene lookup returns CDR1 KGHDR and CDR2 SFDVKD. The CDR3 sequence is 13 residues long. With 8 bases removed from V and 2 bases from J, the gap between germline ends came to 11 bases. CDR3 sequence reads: CATKGTEQETQYF. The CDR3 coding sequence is TGTGCCACCAAAGGGACGGAACAAGAGACCCAGTACTTC.

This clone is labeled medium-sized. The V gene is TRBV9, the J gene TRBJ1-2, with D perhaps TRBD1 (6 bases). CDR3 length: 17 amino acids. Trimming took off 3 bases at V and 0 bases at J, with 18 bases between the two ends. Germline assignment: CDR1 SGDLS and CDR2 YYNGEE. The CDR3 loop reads CASSGKPARGANYGYTF. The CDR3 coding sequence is TGTGCCAGCAGCGGGAAACCGGCCAGGGGAGCTAACTATGGCTACACCTTC.